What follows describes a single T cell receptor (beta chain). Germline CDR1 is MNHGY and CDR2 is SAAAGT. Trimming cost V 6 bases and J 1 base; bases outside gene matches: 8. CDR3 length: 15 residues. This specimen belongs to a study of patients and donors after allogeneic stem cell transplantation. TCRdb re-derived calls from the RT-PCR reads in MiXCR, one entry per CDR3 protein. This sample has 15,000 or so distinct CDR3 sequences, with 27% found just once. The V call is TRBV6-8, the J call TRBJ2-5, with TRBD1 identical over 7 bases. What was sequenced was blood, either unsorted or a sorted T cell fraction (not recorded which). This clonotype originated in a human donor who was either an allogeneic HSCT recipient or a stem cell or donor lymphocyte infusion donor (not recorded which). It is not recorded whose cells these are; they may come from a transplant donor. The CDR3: CASSSPRDSQETQYF. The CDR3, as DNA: TGTGCCAGCAGCTCCCCCCGGGACAGCCAAGAGACCCAGTACTTC.